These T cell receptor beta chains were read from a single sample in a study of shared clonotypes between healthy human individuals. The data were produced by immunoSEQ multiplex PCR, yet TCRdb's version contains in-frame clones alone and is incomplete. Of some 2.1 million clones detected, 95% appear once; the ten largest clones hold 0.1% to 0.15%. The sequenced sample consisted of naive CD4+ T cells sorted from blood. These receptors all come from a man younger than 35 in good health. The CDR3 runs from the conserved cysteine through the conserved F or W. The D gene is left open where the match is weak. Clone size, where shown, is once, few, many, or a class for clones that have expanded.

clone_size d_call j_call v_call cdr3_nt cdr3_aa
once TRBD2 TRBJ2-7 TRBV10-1 TGCGCCAGACAACCACCGGGACTACACTACGAGCAGTACTTC CARQPPGLHYEQYF
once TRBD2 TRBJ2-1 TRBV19 TGTGCCAGTAGTCTACCAGGGACTAGCTACAATGAGCAGTTCTTC CASSLPGTSYNEQFF
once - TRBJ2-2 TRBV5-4 TGTGCCAGCAGGGATCGTCCCGGGGAGCTGTTTTTT CASRDRPGELFF
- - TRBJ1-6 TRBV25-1 TGTGCCAGCAGTGAAATGCGGGACTCAACTCCCCTCCACTTT CASSEMRDSTPLHF
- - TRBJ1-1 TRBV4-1 TGCGCCAGCAGCCAAATTTACGGGTTCACTGAAGCTTTCTTT CASSQIYGFTEAFF
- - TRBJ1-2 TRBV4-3 TGCGCCAGCAGCCCAGGACGGGGCACCTATGGCTACACCTTC CASSPGRGTYGYTF
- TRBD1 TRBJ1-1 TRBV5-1 TGCGCCAGCAGCCTGACCCCTACCGGGACAGGGGGATCTGAAGCTTTCTTT CASSLTPTGTGGSEAFF
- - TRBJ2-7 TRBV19 TGTGCCAGTAGTATGTGGGGCAGCTACGAGCAGTACTTC CASSMWGSYEQYF
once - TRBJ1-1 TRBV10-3 TGTGCCATCAGTGAAGGGGCGGTTCTTGAAGCTTTCTTT CAISEGAVLEAFF
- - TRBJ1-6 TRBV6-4 TGTGCCAGCAGTGACTCGGCGGGGAAAGGGTCACCCCTCCACTTT CASSDSAGKGSPLHF